The clone carrying this TCR beta chain showed up many times. Its target is not known. This entry belongs to a study of T cell repertoires in cytomegalovirus infection. For the study at large: It can be stated that public TCR beta signatures indicated CMV infection as well as a matching HLA type.

Broader study findings: Dominant in the ex vivo response were TCR beta clonotypes restricted by HLA-C and specific for CMV. The cumulative frequency of public TCR beta families distinguished individuals who carried CMV together with the relevant HLA.

One entry per CDR3 protein, called by TCRdb with MiXCR from the reads. Of some 920,000 distinct CDR3 sequences in the sample, around 31% were seen once. The CDR3 length is 15 residues. CDR1 and CDR2 (germline): SGHTA, FQGNSA. Trimming shortened V by 5 bases and J by 8 bases, and 21 bases separated the two germline ends. The chain has TRBV7-2 and TRBJ1-1, with a tentative D call TRBD1 (6 bases). The source was cultured CD8+ T cells from PBMCs, collected from culture after CMV antigen stimulation. The source of this sequence is a human donor in good health (CMV status not recorded). Some clones in this sample may be carry-over from other donors' samples. CDR3 protein: CASSQTPGANWEAFF. CDR3 coding DNA: TGTGCCAGCAGCCAGACCCCAGGGGCCAATTGGGAAGCTTTCTTT.